The T cell receptor (beta chain) under discussion was sequenced for a study of cytomegalovirus exposure and HLA in healthy donors. Study conclusions and caveats: As was reported, the HLA-A and HLA-B alleles of most subjects were accurately predicted from TCR beta sequences.

Vbeta (60) and Jbeta (13) primers were used in the PCR. Measured with immunoSEQ multiplex PCR; TCRdb has only the in-frame clones, and not every one. The sample yields 110,000 or so clones, about 76% seen once. Looked up from germline, CDR1 is GTSNPN and CDR2 is SVGIG (reference sequence). V dropped 4 bases and J dropped 4; count of bases not matched to a gene: 11. The CDR3 totals 15 residues. This clone was found once. Its specificity is unknown. This receptor was taken from a man aged 35-49 years in good health and CMV-seronegative. The chain has TRBV30 and TRBJ2-5, with TRBD1 matching 8 bases. The specimen sequenced was PBMCs. CDR3 in amino acids: CAWTAGQGLGETQYF. The DNA for the CDR3 is TGTGCCTGGACCGCCGGACAGGGATTAGGAGAGACCCAGTACTTC.